This is a list of T cell receptor beta chains from one sample in a study of CD8 T cells in Susac syndrome. TCRdb processed the immunoSEQ multiplex PCR reads anew with MiXCR; each CDR3 protein has one entry. Of about 170,000 distinct CDR3 sequences listed, 90% to 97% are singletons. The specimen sequenced was CD4+ T cells from PBMCs. The receptors were sampled from a human donor with Susac syndrome. Each CDR3 is given with its conserved first and last residue. The order of the fields is clone size, V gene, J gene, D gene, CDR3 protein, CDR3 DNA. A D gene is named only where the DNA matches it firmly. Clone size, where shown, is once, few, many, or a class for clones that have expanded.

-	TRBV5-4	TRBJ2-1	-	CASGKDPYNEQFF	TGTGCCAGCGGGAAGGACCCCTACAATGAGCAGTTCTTC
-	TRBV19	TRBJ1-5	TRBD1	CASSPITGGNQPQHF	TGTGCCAGTAGCCCCATCACAGGGGGCAATCAGCCCCAGCATTTT
-	TRBV18	TRBJ2-6	-	CASSPPRGNSGANVLTF	TGTGCCAGCTCACCACCTAGGGGTAACTCTGGGGCCAACGTCCTGACTTTC
-	TRBV7-2	TRBJ2-7	TRBD1	CASSSDKGTGGWYEQYF	TGTGCCAGCAGCTCTGATAAGGGGACAGGGGGTTGGTACGAGCAGTACTTC
-	TRBV4-1	TRBJ1-5	TRBD1	CASSQSGGRQPQHF	TGCGCCAGCAGCCAGTCAGGGGGGAGGCAGCCCCAGCATTTT
-	TRBV29-1	TRBJ2-2	-	CSVAGTRNTGELFF	TGCAGCGTTGCCGGGACAAGAAACACCGGGGAGCTGTTTTTT
-	TRBV19	TRBJ2-3	TRBD2	CASSLAGGVGDTQYF	TGTGCCAGTAGCCTAGCGGGAGGGGTGGGGGATACGCAGTATTTT
-	TRBV23-1	TRBJ1-5	TRBD1	CASSQCRGGNQPQHF	TGCGCCAGCAGTCAATGCAGGGGGGGCAATCAGCCCCAGCATTTT
once	TRBV20-1	TRBJ2-7	TRBD1	CSARQNRGNYEQYF	TGCAGTGCTAGGCAGAACAGGGGAAACTACGAGCAGTACTTC
-	TRBV27	TRBJ1-4	-	CASSSQEPGEEKLFF	TGTGCCAGCAGTTCACAGGAACCCGGTGAAGAAAAACTGTTTTTT
-	TRBV30	TRBJ2-7	-	CAWRGSGIRYEQYF	TGTGCCTGGAGGGGATCAGGGATTCGTTACGAGCAGTACTTC
-	TRBV29-1	TRBJ2-5	TRBD1	CSIDRDSRRWETQYF	TGCAGCATCGATAGGGACAGCCGAAGATGGGAGACCCAGTACTTC
-	TRBV20-1	TRBJ1-2	-	CSAREGIYGYTF	TGCAGTGCTAGAGAAGGCATCTATGGCTACACCTTC
-	TRBV7-6	TRBJ2-5	-	CASSPPRETQYF	TGTGCCAGCAGCCCGCCTAGAGAGACCCAGTACTTC
-	TRBV18	TRBJ2-7	TRBD2	CASSPSGRDYEQYF	TGTGCCAGCTCACCTAGCGGGAGGGACTACGAGCAGTACTTC
-	TRBV28	TRBJ2-3	-	CASRTGGWTKADTQYF	TGTGCCAGCAGGACTGGCGGGTGGACTAAGGCAGATACGCAGTATTTT
-	TRBV3-1	TRBJ1-2	TRBD1	CASSQTGLNYGYTF	TGTGCCAGCAGCCAGACAGGGTTGAACTATGGCTACACCTTC
-	TRBV29-1	TRBJ2-1	TRBD1	CSVARDRALPEQFF	TGCAGCGTTGCAAGGGACAGGGCATTACCTGAGCAGTTCTTC
-	TRBV30	TRBJ2-5	-	CAWSRSGETQYF	TGTGCCTGGAGTAGGAGTGGGGAGACCCAGTACTTC
-	TRBV3-1	TRBJ2-7	-	CASSHTTGTYEQYF	TGTGCCAGCAGCCACACCACAGGGACCTACGAGCAGTACTTC
-	TRBV5-1	TRBJ2-4	TRBD1	CASSFEITGVPYF	TGCGCCAGCAGCTTCGAGATTACAGGGGTGCCGTACTTC
-	TRBV30	TRBJ2-5	-	CAWSGARQETQYF	TGTGCCTGGAGCGGGGCCCGCCAAGAGACCCAGTACTTC
once	TRBV23-1	TRBJ1-5	-	CASSQKYRASGNQPQHF	TGCGCCAGCAGTCAAAAATACCGCGCCAGCGGCAATCAGCCCCAGCATTTT
-	TRBV6-5	TRBJ1-4	-	CASSFRAVEKLFF	TGTGCCAGCAGCTTCAGGGCAGTTGAAAAACTGTTTTTT
-	TRBV13	TRBJ2-1	-	CASSYSGQVPQFF	TGTGCCAGCAGCTACTCCGGGCAGGTCCCCCAGTTCTTC
-	TRBV24-1	TRBJ2-3	-	CATSDLTITQYF	TGTGCCACCAGTGATTTGACCATCACGCAGTATTTT
-	TRBV3-1	TRBJ1-6	TRBD1	CASSQVTGRISPLHF	TGTGCCAGCAGCCAAGTGACAGGGCGAATTTCACCCCTCCACTTT
-	TRBV5-1	TRBJ1-4	-	CASRPTGTENEKLFF	TGCGCCAGCAGACCAACCGGGACTGAGAATGAAAAACTGTTTTTT
-	TRBV7-3	TRBJ2-2	-	CASRQVGGVGTGELFF	TGTGCCAGCAGACAAGTCGGTGGGGTTGGCACCGGGGAGCTGTTTTTT
-	TRBV7-2	TRBJ2-1	-	CASTSGGPRNEQFF	TGTGCCAGCACCTCTGGCGGACCACGCAATGAGCAGTTCTTC
-	TRBV18	TRBJ2-7	-	CASSATDYEQYF	TGTGCCAGCTCAGCTACAGATTACGAGCAGTACTTC
-	TRBV30	TRBJ2-1	TRBD1	CAWSVRTGDEQFF	TGTGCCTGGAGTGTACGGACAGGGGATGAGCAGTTCTTC
-	TRBV25-1	TRBJ2-5	TRBD1	CASSEQRRQGIMETQYF	TGTGCCAGCAGTGAACAAAGGCGACAGGGGATCATGGAGACCCAGTACTTC
-	TRBV4-1	TRBJ2-3	TRBD2	CASSQESLGMASGRANVADTQYF	TGCGCCAGCAGCCAAGAGTCGTTGGGAATGGCTAGCGGGAGGGCAAACGTCGCAGATACGCAGTATTTT
-	TRBV7-9	TRBJ2-3	-	CASSLQGQSTDTQYF	TGTGCCAGCAGCTTACAGGGACAATCCACAGATACGCAGTATTTT
once	TRBV10-3	TRBJ1-1	-	CAISGGARAFF	TGTGCCATCAGTGGGGGGGCCAGGGCTTTCTTT
-	TRBV5-1	TRBJ2-7	TRBD1	CASSSTGQGSYEQYF	TGCGCCAGCAGTTCAACGGGACAGGGGTCCTACGAGCAGTACTTC
once	TRBV5-1	TRBJ2-1	-	CASRKGEASSSYNEQFF	TGCGCCAGCCGGAAGGGTGAGGCCTCAAGCTCCTACAATGAGCAGTTCTTC
-	TRBV4-3	TRBJ1-1	-	CASSQDSNRDKAFF	TGCGCCAGCAGCCAAGATAGTAACAGGGACAAAGCTTTCTTT
-	TRBV11-2	TRBJ2-5	-	CASSTIRGGKTQYF	TGTGCCAGCAGCACCATTAGGGGGGGGAAGACCCAGTACTTC
-	TRBV15	TRBJ1-6	-	CATSRDRSSYNSPLHF	TGTGCCACCAGCAGAGATCGGAGCTCCTATAATTCACCCCTCCACTTT
-	TRBV3-1	TRBJ2-1	TRBD2	CASSRPGGNEQFF	TGTGCCAGCAGCCGTCCGGGGGGGAATGAGCAGTTCTTC
-	TRBV10-3	TRBJ1-5	TRBD1	CAISPDRQTQHF	TGTGCCATCAGTCCGGACAGGCAGACCCAGCATTTT
once	TRBV9	TRBJ2-5	-	CASSVVAVLETQYF	TGTGCCAGCAGCGTAGTCGCGGTCCTAGAGACCCAGTACTTC
-	TRBV7-9	TRBJ1-1	-	CASSSGEGGTEAFF	TGTGCCAGCAGTTCGGGGGAAGGTGGCACTGAAGCTTTCTTT
-	TRBV12-5	TRBJ2-7	TRBD2	CASGLVPREVYEQYF	TGTGCTAGTGGTTTGGTACCGCGGGAGGTCTACGAGCAGTACTTC
-	TRBV18	TRBJ1-1	TRBD1	CASSPPQGRGTEAFF	TGTGCCAGCTCACCTCCACAGGGGAGAGGAACTGAAGCTTTCTTT
-	TRBV3-1	TRBJ2-7	-	CASSQGGSTDYEQYF	TGTGCCAGCAGCCAAGGTGGCAGCACCGACTACGAGCAGTACTTC
-	TRBV12-3/TRBV12-4	TRBJ2-7	-	CASSSPGTYEQYF	TGTGCCAGCAGTTCCCCAGGGACCTACGAGCAGTACTTC
-	TRBV7-9	TRBJ1-2	TRBD1	CASSLEGQGSYGYTF	TGTGCCAGCAGCTTAGAAGGACAGGGCTCCTATGGCTACACCTTC
-	TRBV29-1	TRBJ1-4	-	CSVEDRGEKLFF	TGCAGCGTTGAAGATCGCGGGGAAAAACTGTTTTTT
-	TRBV28	TRBJ2-1	-	CASTRNSDEQFF	TGTGCCAGCACGCGAAACTCGGATGAGCAGTTCTTC
-	TRBV9	TRBJ2-5	TRBD1	CASSPRDRASQETQYF	TGTGCCAGCAGCCCTAGGGACAGGGCTTCTCAAGAGACCCAGTACTTC
-	TRBV20-1	TRBJ1-2	-	CSASRGAGYGYTF	TGCAGTGCTAGTAGGGGGGCCGGCTATGGCTACACCTTC
-	TRBV20-1	TRBJ2-5	-	CSARSIWRKETQYF	TGCAGTGCTAGAAGTATCTGGAGGAAGGAGACCCAGTACTTC